This record covers a single TCR beta chain. Trimming removed 5 bases from V and 0 bases from J, with 11 bases in between. The CDR3 loop spans 14 amino acids. Germline V lookup: CDR1 SQVTM, CDR2 ANQGSEA. In the original workflow: Amplification of reference gene primers provided the estimated nucleated cell counts. Profiled with immunoSEQ multiplex PCR; TCRdb holds only in-frame clones, not every one. V, J and clone size are those of that table, while D and trimming were read from the DNA. This sample carries around 280,000 clones, roughly 86% of them seen once, and the ten largest clones take 1% to 1.5%. These data are taken from a study of blood T cell repertoires in COVID-19. Study-level background: Acute and convalescent COVID-19 specimens originated in the United States, Italy and Spain. T cells, B-cell-depleted T cells, or PBMCs supplied cDNA or gDNA.

The TCR was taken from a man in his 70s with acute or convalescent COVID-19. This chain uses TRBV29-1 with TRBJ2-1; possible D gene TRBD1, 6 bases. Source material: peripheral blood. For the CDR3, the DNA is TGCAGCGTTTCAGGGGCAGGCTCCTACAATGAGCAGTTCTTC. Its translation: CSVSGAGSYNEQFF.